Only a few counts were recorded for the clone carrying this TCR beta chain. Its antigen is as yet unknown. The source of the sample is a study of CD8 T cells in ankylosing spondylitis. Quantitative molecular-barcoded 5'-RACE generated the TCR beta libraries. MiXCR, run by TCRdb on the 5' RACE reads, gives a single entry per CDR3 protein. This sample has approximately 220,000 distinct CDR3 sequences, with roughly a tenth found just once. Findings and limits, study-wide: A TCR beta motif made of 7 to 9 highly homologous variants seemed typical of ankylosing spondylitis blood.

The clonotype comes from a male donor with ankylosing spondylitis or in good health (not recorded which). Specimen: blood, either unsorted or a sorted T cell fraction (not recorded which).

For the CDR3, the DNA is TGTGCCATCAGTGAGAACAGGGGGGGCCAAGAGACCCAGTACTTC. This codes for CAISENRGGQETQYF. V gene TRBV10-3 combines with J gene TRBJ2-5, with a tentative D call TRBD1 (8 bases). V was cut by 2 bases and J by 1 base, with 11 bases left in between. Germline V gene lookup returns CDR1 ENHRY and CDR2 SYGVKD. CDR3 length: 15 amino acids.